In this sample, the clone carrying this T cell receptor (beta chain) turned up many times. Its antigen is still unknown. V lost 4 bases to trimming and J lost 6 bases, with 18 bases between them. CDR3 size: 14 residues. The V gene's germline CDR1 is SQVTM and CDR2 ANQGSEA. Every patient had bone marrow sampled while the disease was active. The data belong to a study of read filtering for tumor transcriptome and immune sequencing. General observations from the study: Sorted CD138-negative bone marrow cells were not purified T cells.

Molecular barcoded adaptors covering alpha/delta and beta/gamma chains were used on approximately 400 ng RNA. One entry per CDR3 protein results from TCRdb running MiXCR on the reads. The repertoire consists of 75,000 to 95,000 distinct CDR3 sequences, with 20% to 25% occurring once and the leading ten covering approximately 10%. This chain uses TRBV29-1 with TRBJ1-1, with D possibly TRBD1 on 5 matching bases. The sequenced sample was a population of CD138-negative cells sorted from bone marrow. The source is a donor at least 40 years old with multiple myeloma. For the CDR3, the DNA is TGCAGCGTTGTTCGCAGGGTTGGTATGCCTGAAGCTTTCTTT. As protein: CSVVRRVGMPEAFF.